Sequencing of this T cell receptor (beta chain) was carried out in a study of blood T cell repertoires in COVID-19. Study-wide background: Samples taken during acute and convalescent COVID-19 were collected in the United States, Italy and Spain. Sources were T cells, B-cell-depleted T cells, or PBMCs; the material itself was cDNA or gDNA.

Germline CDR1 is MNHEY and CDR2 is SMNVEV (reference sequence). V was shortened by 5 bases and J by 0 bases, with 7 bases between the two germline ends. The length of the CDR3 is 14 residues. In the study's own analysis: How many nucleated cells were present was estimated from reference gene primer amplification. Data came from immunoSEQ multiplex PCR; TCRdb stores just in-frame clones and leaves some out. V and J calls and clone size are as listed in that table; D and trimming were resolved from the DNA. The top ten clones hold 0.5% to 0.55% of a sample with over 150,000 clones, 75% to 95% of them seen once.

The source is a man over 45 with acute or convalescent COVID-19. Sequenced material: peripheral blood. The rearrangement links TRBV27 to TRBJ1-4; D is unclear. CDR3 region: CASSLLATNEKLFF. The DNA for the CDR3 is TGTGCCAGCAGTCTGCTAGCAACTAATGAAAAACTGTTTTTT. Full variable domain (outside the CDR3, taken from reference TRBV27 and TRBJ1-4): EAQVTQNPRYLITVTGKKLTVTCSQNMNHEYMSWYRQDPGLGLRQIYYSMNVEVTDKGDVPEGYKVSRKEKRNFPLILESPSPNQTSLYFCASSLLATNEKLFFGSGTQLSVL.